Following are 26 T cell receptor beta chains from one sample sequenced in a study of CD8 T cells in Susac syndrome. About 0.5 to 1 ug RNA was reverse transcribed with random hexamers. TCRdb redid the calling of the immunoSEQ multiplex PCR reads with MiXCR, one entry per CDR3 protein. The sample has 180,000 or so distinct CDR3 sequences, 95% seen once. The sample comprised CD4+ T cells from PBMCs. The receptor source for this set is a human donor in good health.

This chain joins TRBV12-3 or TRBV12-4 and TRBJ2-5; 7 nucleotides align to TRBD2. After removal of 5 bases from V and 2 bases from J, the junction contained 8 bases not matched to a gene. The CDR3 runs 15 residues. The CDR3 DNA sequence: TGTGCCAGCAGTCCTCCGGGAGCGGGACAAGAGACCCAGTACTTC. Translation: CASSPPGAGQETQYF.

This chain joins TRBV15 and TRBJ1-2; TRBD1 matches 8 bases. Germline lookup yields CDR1 LNHNV and CDR2 YYDKDF (reference sequence). The CDR3 is made up of 14 amino acids. V lost 5 bases and J lost 2; bases outside the gene matches: 4. In DNA form, the CDR3 reads TGTGCCACCAGCTTCGGACAGGGCAACTATGGCTACACCTTC. Protein: CATSFGQGNYGYTF.

The chain has TRBV27 and TRBJ2-7, with a possible D match to TRBD1 (5 bases). This CDR3 has 13 amino acids. The germline V and J ends were trimmed by 8 bases and 7 bases, with 18 bases remaining between them. Germline lookup yields CDR1 MNHEY and CDR2 SMNVEV (reference sequence). The CDR3 DNA follows: TGTGCCAGCGGACGCAGGGATCTTCTTGAGCAGTACGTC. Residues: CASGRRDLLEQYV.

The count of this clonotype is one. Germline and junction disagree at one end, which may indicate a read error. V and J are TRBV7-7 and TRBJ2-3; 9 nucleotides line up with TRBD2. Germline CDR1 and CDR2: SSHAT and FNYEAQ (reference sequence). The CDR3 spans 17 residues. The CDR3 DNA is TGTGCTAGCAGCGCAGGAGCTAGCGGGGCCCTCCAGGATACGCAGTATTTT. Its translation is CASSAGASGALQDTQYF. Full variable domain (missing parts from reference TRBV7-7 and TRBJ2-3): GAGVSQSPRYKVTKRGQDVTLRCDPISSHATLYWYQQALGQGPEFLTYFNYEAQPDKSGLPSDRFSAERPEGSISTLTIQRTEQRDSAMYRCASSAGASGALQDTQYFGPGTRLTVL.

This sequence joins TRBV3-1 and TRBJ1-1; 9 nucleotides line up with TRBD1. This CDR3 spans 13 amino acids. The trim removed 0 bases at V and 8 bases at J, leaving 1 base unmatched. In germline, CDR1 is LGHDT, CDR2 YNNKEL (reference sequence). CDR3 coding DNA: TGTGCCAGCAGCCAAGAAGGGACAGGGGAAGCTTTCTTT. It specifies CASSQEGTGEAFF.

The CDR3 region has the DNA TGCAGTGCTATTCCCGGGGGGCAGAATCAGCCCCAGCATTTT. This encodes CSAIPGGQNQPQHF. The rearrangement uses TRBV20-1 and TRBJ1-5; the D gene is possibly TRBD1 (6 bases). CDR1 DFQATT and CDR2 SNEGSKA come from the germline V gene (reference sequence). Between the trimmed V and J ends, which lost 4 bases and 4 bases, there was a span of 14 bases. CDR3 length: 14 residues.

A note on this clonotype: The junction and the germline gene differ at one end; a read error may be behind it. The chain has TRBV15 and TRBJ2-1; 10 nucleotides match TRBD1. The length of the CDR3 is 13 residues. The germline V gene has CDR1 LNHNV and CDR2 YYDKDF (reference sequence). The CDR3 DNA reads as TGTGCCACCAGCCGAGACAGGGGGCTTGAGCAGTTCTTC. Its translation: CATSRDRGLEQFF.

The chain employs TRBV5-1 and TRBJ2-4; unclear D gene. CDR3 length: 14 residues. V was trimmed by 0 bases and J by 2 bases, leaving 6 bases between them. Germline CDR1 reads SGHRS; CDR2 reads YFSETQ. The chain's CDR3 is CASSLAGPKNIQYF. CDR3 coding DNA: TGCGCCAGCAGCTTGGCCGGCCCCAAAAACATTCAGTACTTC.

The V call is TRBV3-1, the J call TRBJ1-6; weak D call: TRBD1 (6 bases). The germline V gene has CDR1 LGHDT and CDR2 YNNKEL (reference sequence). This CDR3 comprises 16 residues. The V and J ends lost 1 base and 8 bases respectively, with 15 bases between them. The CDR3 DNA sequence: TGTGCCAGCAGCCAAGCATTAACAGGGTGGGATTCACCCCTCCACTTT. Its protein product is CASSQALTGWDSPLHF.

This clonotype was detected only once. The chain employs TRBV12-3 or TRBV12-4 and TRBJ2-7; 7 nucleotides align to TRBD2. The J segment lost 4 bases and the V segment lost 5 bases, leaving 5 bases of the junction unmatched. This CDR3 region has 13 residues. CDR3 loop: CASSLFSGYEQYF. The DNA for the CDR3 is TGTGCCAGCAGTCTTTTTAGCGGGTACGAGCAGTACTTC.

The rearrangement joins TRBV15 to TRBJ2-5, with D maybe TRBD1 (6 bases). Germline CDR1 and CDR2: LNHNV and YYDKDF (reference sequence). V dropped 0 bases and J dropped 7 bases, with 15 bases sitting between them. The CDR3 has 15 residues. This chain's CDR3 is CATSRDQGRIGTQYF. In DNA, the CDR3 is TGTGCCACCAGCAGAGATCAGGGGCGCATCGGGACCCAGTACTTC.

Only one count was recorded for this clonotype. The chain joins TRBV24-1 to TRBJ1-1; D possibly corresponds to TRBD1 (5 bases). Germline lookup yields CDR1 KGHDR and CDR2 SFDVKD. The V and J ends lost 10 bases and 1 base respectively, with 9 bases between them. There are 12 residues in the CDR3. The CDR3 nucleotides are TGTGCCACGGGGGGGAGGAACACTGAAGCTTTCTTT. Translation gives CATGGRNTEAFF.

This sequence joins TRBV3-1 and TRBJ1-1; D may be TRBD1 (5 bases). Trimming stripped 3 bases from V and 2 bases from J, with 13 bases between. The CDR3 is 15 amino acids. Per the germline V gene, CDR1 is LGHDT and CDR2 is YNNKEL (reference sequence). Written as DNA, the CDR3 is TGTGCCAGCAGCCACACCGGGACGGGAAACACTGAAGCTTTCTTT. Amino acids: CASSHTGTGNTEAFF.

The chain joins TRBV10-3 to TRBJ2-7, with 10 bases matching TRBD1. This CDR3 contains 14 residues. Unmatched junction bases numbered 3, after V lost 4 bases and J lost 3 bases. Germline values: CDR1 ENHRY, CDR2 SYGVKD. CDR3: CAISGGTGDYEQYF. CDR3 coding DNA: TGTGCCATCAGTGGGGGGACAGGGGACTACGAGCAGTACTTC.

The chain joins TRBV18 to TRBJ1-2; D call uncertain. The V and J ends lost 1 base and 4 bases respectively, with 10 bases between them. Germline assignment: CDR1 KGHSH and CDR2 LQKENI. The CDR3 runs to 14 residues. In DNA, the CDR3 is TGTGCCAGCTCACCACAGTACAGCGGCTATGGCTACACCTTC. It translates to CASSPQYSGYGYTF.

The V gene is TRBV12-3 or TRBV12-4, the J gene TRBJ1-2; possibly TRBD1 for D (5 bases). V was trimmed by 6 bases and J by 4 bases, leaving 12 bases between them. The CDR3 has 13 residues. The CDR3, as DNA: TGTGCCAGCAGGGGGAAGAGGGGCTATGGCTACACCTTC. Protein: CASRGKRGYGYTF.

The chain combines TRBV30 with TRBJ1-2; 9 positions agree with TRBD1. The CDR3 extends over 14 amino acids. V shed 0 bases, J shed 8 bases, and the junction held 7 bases outside the gene matches. Germline V gene lookup returns CDR1 GTSNPN and CDR2 SVGIG (reference sequence). CDR3 residues: CAWSVDRGSHGYTF. Here the CDR3 DNA reads TGTGCCTGGAGTGTAGACAGGGGGAGTCACGGCTACACCTTC. The full variable domain, in which reference TRBV30 and TRBJ1-2 provide the parts outside the CDR3, is SQTIHQWPATLVQPVGSPLSLECTVEGTSNPNLYWYRQAAGRGLQLLFYSVGIGQISSEVPQNLSASRPQDRQFILSSKKLLLSDSGFYLCAWSVDRGSHGYTFGSGTRLTVV.

The chain recombines TRBV29-1 with TRBJ2-1, with a weak D call TRBD1 (6 bases). Germline CDR1 reads SQVTM; CDR2 reads ANQGSEA. The CDR3 runs 13 residues. Trimming cost V 7 bases and J 1 base, with 11 bases left between them. Here the CDR3 DNA reads TGCAGCGACCCCAGGGGTTCCTACAATGAGCAGTTCTTC. It encodes CSDPRGSYNEQFF.

The chain is built from TRBV27 and TRBJ2-1; 11 positions match TRBD2. CDR3 length: 17 amino acids. The V gene end was trimmed by 3 bases and the J gene end by 3 bases; junction bases not matched to a gene: 7. Per the germline V gene, CDR1 is MNHEY and CDR2 is SMNVEV (reference sequence). The chain's CDR3 is CASSLALAGGLYNEQFF. For the CDR3, the DNA is TGTGCCAGCAGTTTGGCGCTAGCGGGGGGACTCTACAATGAGCAGTTCTTC.

V usage is TRBV3-1 and J usage is TRBJ2-7, with 7 bases lining up with TRBD2. Losses at the gene ends were 0 bases for V and 6 bases for J; bases not matched to a gene: 5. The germline CDR1 and CDR2 sequences are LGHDT and YNNKEL (reference sequence). The CDR3 consists of 14 residues. CDR3 amino acids: CASSQDLAAPEQYV. The CDR3 coding sequence is TGTGCCAGCAGCCAAGACCTAGCGGCTCCCGAGCAGTACGTC.

This chain links TRBV19 with TRBJ2-1; 9 bases are shared with TRBD2. The V gene's germline CDR1 is LNHDA and CDR2 SQIVND (reference sequence). The length of the CDR3 is 9 residues. CDR3 DNA: TGTGCAGCGGGGGGTGAGCAGTTCTTC. Amino acids: CAAGGEQFF.

A few counts support this clonotype. V gene TRBV20-1 combines with J gene TRBJ2-5; D gene unclear. V dropped 6 bases and J dropped 4 bases, with 3 bases sitting between them. The germline V gene encodes CDR1 DFQATT and CDR2 SNEGSKA (reference sequence). CDR3 length equals 9 residues. The CDR3 sequence is CSAGETQYF. CDR3 nucleotide sequence: TGCAGTGCGGGAGAGACCCAGTACTTC.

V usage is TRBV24-1 and J usage is TRBJ2-7, with D uncertain. The CDR3 runs to 14 residues. V lost 4 bases to trimming and J lost 2 bases, with 11 bases between them. Per germline, CDR1 KGHDR and CDR2 SFDVKD. DNA for the CDR3: TGTGCCACCAGTGAACAGCAAGAAGCCTACGAGCAGTACTTC. Its protein product is CATSEQQEAYEQYF.

The gene calls are TRBV4-1 and TRBJ2-1; D is possibly TRBD2 (6 bases). The CDR3 loop spans 17 amino acids. The V gene lost 1 base and the J gene lost 0 bases, with 13 bases spanning the gap. Per the germline V gene, CDR1 is MGHRA and CDR2 is YSYEKL. CDR3 bases: TGCGCCAGCAGCCAAGGCCACGGGAGCCCCTCCTACAATGAGCAGTTCTTC. Protein product: CASSQGHGSPSYNEQFF.

This chain joins TRBV29-1 and TRBJ1-5, with 9 positions matching TRBD1. The CDR3 length is 15 residues. Germline values: CDR1 SQVTM, CDR2 ANQGSEA. J gave up 4 bases and V 6 bases, and 10 bases lay outside the gene matches. CDR3 coding DNA: TGCAGCGTCGGGACAGGGACGACGGGAAATCAGCCCCAGCATTTT. This gives the protein CSVGTGTTGNQPQHF.

To note about this clonotype: The junction does not match germline at one end; this may be a read error. The chain uses TRBV7-2 and TRBJ2-1; D is perhaps TRBD2 (6 bases). CDR1 SGHTA and CDR2 FQGNSA come from the germline V gene. The CDR3 totals 13 residues. The CDR3 is CASSPVESGRSSF. The CDR3 DNA sequence: TGTGCCAGCAGCCCCGTGGAGTCGGGGAGGTCCTCCTTC.